One sample yielded the 31 T cell receptor beta chains listed below, sequenced in a study of shared clonotypes between healthy human individuals. Only in-frame clones appear in the TCRdb table, and some are missing; sequencing was by immunoSEQ multiplex PCR. The sample includes 2 million or so clones, roughly 96% of them seen just once. Sequenced: naive CD4+ T cells sorted from blood. Subset specified: CD45RA+ positively selected. The source is a man aged 18 to 30 in good health.

The DNA for the CDR3 is TGTGCCAGCAGCTGGAGATCGGGTGAATCGAATTCACCCCTCCACTTT. Translated: CASSWRSGESNSPLHF. The rearrangement joins TRBV28 to TRBJ1-6; D remains unclear. Germline V gene data show CDR1 as MDHEN and CDR2 as SYDVKM. The length of the CDR3 is 16 residues. The V gene lost 6 bases and the J gene lost 7 bases, with 19 bases spanning the gap.

The chain uses TRBV4-1 and TRBJ2-5, with D maybe TRBD1 (6 bases). Per germline, CDR1 MGHRA and CDR2 YSYEKL. The V end lost 4 bases, the J end lost 5 bases, and 17 bases lay between the germline ends. The CDR3 consists of 15 residues. The CDR3 loop reads CASSPRRGTGETQYF. In nucleotides, the CDR3 is TGCGCCAGCAGCCCGAGAAGGGGGACGGGGGAGACCCAGTACTTC.

The chain is built from TRBV9 and TRBJ2-1; D perhaps matches TRBD2 (5 bases). This CDR3 is 18 amino acids long. V was trimmed by 0 bases and J by 3 bases, leaving 19 bases between them. Germline loops: CDR1 SGDLS, CDR2 YYNGEE. The CDR3 bases are TGTGCCAGCAGCGTAGGTTTGCTCTCCGGGATGTTCTACAATGAGCAGTTCTTC. Its translation: CASSVGLLSGMFYNEQFF.

CDR3 nucleotides: TGTGCCAGCAGCTCGAAGCGGGAGGGAGAGACCCAGTACTTC. Translated, it gives CASSSKREGETQYF. The gene calls are TRBV5-4 and TRBJ2-5; the match to TRBD2 covers 10 bases. The V gene end was trimmed by 3 bases and the J gene end by 4 bases; junction bases not matched to a gene: 3. The CDR3 has 14 amino acids. Germline V gene sequence: CDR1 SGHNT, CDR2 YYREEE (reference sequence).

To note about this clone: Other DNA sequences within the sample encode an identical CDR3. This chain joins TRBV7-2 and TRBJ2-5; unclear D gene. The CDR3 consists of 14 residues. Germline CDR1 reads SGHTA; CDR2 reads FQGNSA. V dropped 1 base and J dropped 1 base, with 7 bases sitting between them. The CDR3 protein is CASSLGAAQETQYF. DNA of the CDR3: TGTGCCAGCAGCTTAGGGGCAGCCCAAGAGACCCAGTACTTC.

The chain couples TRBV5-1 to TRBJ2-3; D may be TRBD1 (5 bases). The V gene's germline CDR1 is SGHRS and CDR2 YFSETQ. V lost 1 base and J 2 bases, leaving 14 bases between the germline ends. The CDR3 is 16 amino acids. CDR3 nucleotide sequence: TGCGCCAGCAGCTTGCGACAGCACCCGAACACAGATACGCAGTATTTT. Translated: CASSLRQHPNTDTQYF. Full variable domain (remainder filled in from reference TRBV5-1 and TRBJ2-3): KAGVTQTPRYLIKTRGQQVTLSCSPISGHRSVSWYQQTPGQGLQFLFEYFSETQRNKGNFPGRFSGRQFSNSRSEMNVSTLELGDSALYLCASSLRQHPNTDTQYFGPGTRLTVL.

The CDR3 DNA follows: TGTGCCAGCAGCCCCCGGGACTTGTCCTACGAGCAGTACTTC. Translating gives CASSPRDLSYEQYF. The chain uses TRBV9 and TRBJ2-7; D perhaps matches TRBD2 (6 bases). Germline CDR1 reads SGDLS; CDR2 reads YYNGEE. The CDR3 length is 14 residues. V dropped 4 bases and J dropped 1 base, with 12 bases sitting between them. The full variable domain, completed using reference TRBV9 and TRBJ2-7, is DSGVTQTPKHLITATGQRVTLRCSPRSGDLSVYWYQQSLDQGLQFLIQYYNGEERAKGNILERFSAQQFPDLHSELNLSSLELGDSALYFCASSPRDLSYEQYFGPGTRLTVT.

To note about this clone: The sample contains more than one DNA sequence encoding this CDR3. The chain joins TRBV18 to TRBJ2-7; D perhaps matches TRBD1 (5 bases). Between the trimmed V and J ends, which lost 3 bases and 1 base, there was a span of 13 bases. CDR1 is KGHSH and CDR2 is LQKENI in the germline V gene. CDR3 length: 15 residues. DNA of the CDR3: TGTGCCAGCTCACCGTCCCAGGGCCCGTCCTACGAGCAGTACTTC. Protein: CASSPSQGPSYEQYF. The variable domain in full, with the rest retrieved from reference TRBV18 and TRBJ2-7, is NAGVMQNPRHLVRRRGQEARLRCSPMKGHSHVYWYRQLPEEGLKFMVYLQKENIIDESGMPKERFSAEFPKEGPSILRIQQVVRGDSAAYFCASSPSQGPSYEQYFGPGTRLTVT.

The chain links TRBV6-5 to TRBJ2-7, with TRBD2 as a possible D gene (6 bases). The length of the CDR3 is 15 residues. Trimming removed 2 bases from V and 1 base from J, with 12 bases in between. Germline assignment: CDR1 MNHEY and CDR2 SVGAGI. The CDR3 here is CASSYSHGSSYEQYF. The CDR3 DNA reads as TGTGCCAGCAGTTACAGCCACGGGAGTTCCTACGAGCAGTACTTC.

The J gene is TRBJ2-7, the V gene TRBV28, with a tentative D call TRBD1 (6 bases). In germline, CDR1 is MDHEN, CDR2 SYDVKM. There are 15 residues in the CDR3. Deletions cut 3 bases from V and 6 bases from J, with 18 bases between. CDR3 in amino acids: CASSFGGRGSAEQYF. The CDR3, as DNA: TGTGCCAGCAGTTTCGGAGGCAGGGGCTCAGCCGAGCAGTACTTC.

This chain connects TRBV15 to TRBJ1-1; D may be TRBD1 (5 bases). The CDR3 extends over 17 amino acids. CDR1 is LNHNV, CDR2 YYDKDF, per germline (reference sequence). Trimming removed 0 bases at V and 3 bases at J, with 17 bases between. The CDR3 reads CATSRDPPKGEDTEAFF. CDR3 bases: TGTGCCACCAGCAGAGATCCCCCCAAAGGGGAGGACACTGAAGCTTTCTTT.

As concerns this clone: The same CDR3 also results from other DNA sequences found in this sample. CDR3 residues: CASSFGGTSYEQYF. Here the CDR3 DNA reads TGCGCCAGCAGCTTTGGCGGGACCTCCTACGAGCAGTACTTC. The rearrangement links TRBV5-1 to TRBJ2-7; a possible D gene is TRBD2 (6 bases). This CDR3 has 14 residues. V gave up 2 bases and J gave up 0 bases, with 9 bases separating them. Germline values: CDR1 SGHRS, CDR2 YFSETQ.

This chain connects TRBV6-6 to TRBJ1-4, with unresolved D. Trimming stripped 8 bases from V and 5 bases from J, with 12 bases between. Germline values: CDR1 MNHNY, CDR2 SVGAGI (reference sequence). The CDR3 is 13 amino acids. The CDR3 DNA follows: TGTGCCAGCGAAGGGTTCCAGAATGAAAAACTGTTTTTT. This codes for CASEGFQNEKLFF.

This clone came up once. This specimen includes other DNA sequences encoding the same CDR3. V and J are TRBV5-1 and TRBJ2-7; D perhaps matches TRBD1 (7 bases). The V gene's germline CDR1 is SGHRS and CDR2 YFSETQ. Trimming pared 4 bases from V and 1 base from J, leaving 12 bases between. The CDR3 is 14 residues long. CDR3 nucleotides: TGCGCCAGCAGCCTGGGGGGACAGTCCTACGAGCAGTACTTC. It codes for CASSLGGQSYEQYF. The full variable domain, with the rest looked up from reference TRBV5-1 and TRBJ2-7, is KAGVTQTPRYLIKTRGQQVTLSCSPISGHRSVSWYQQTPGQGLQFLFEYFSETQRNKGNFPGRFSGRQFSNSRSEMNVSTLELGDSALYLCASSLGGQSYEQYFGPGTRLTVT.

The chain couples TRBV19 to TRBJ2-7; 9 bases fit TRBD2. Trimming cost V 1 base and J 3 bases; bases outside gene matches: 4. The CDR3 covers 15 residues. CDR1 LNHDA and CDR2 SQIVND come from the germline V gene (reference sequence). The CDR3 loop reads CASSIVTSGLYEQYF. In DNA form, the CDR3 reads TGTGCCAGTAGTATAGTAACTAGCGGGCTCTACGAGCAGTACTTC.

With respect to this clone: This sample includes further DNA sequences coding for the same CDR3. The chain combines TRBV11-2 with TRBJ2-7, with D unclear. The length of the CDR3 is 14 residues. CDR1 is SGHAT and CDR2 is FQNNGV in the germline V gene. The ends were cut back, 0 bases at V and 1 base at J, with 7 bases in the middle. The chain's CDR3 is CASSLERLSYEQYF. For the CDR3, the DNA is TGTGCCAGCAGCTTAGAGAGGTTATCCTACGAGCAGTACTTC.

The rearrangement links TRBV27 to TRBJ1-2; no definite D call. The germline gives CDR1 MNHEY, CDR2 SMNVEV (reference sequence). The CDR3 length is 15 residues. Trimming shortened V by 2 bases and J by 8 bases, and 18 bases separated the two germline ends. As DNA, the CDR3 is TGTGCCAGCAGTTTAGGAGGCAGCCTCTCTATGGGCTACACCTTC. This translates into CASSLGGSLSMGYTF.

J is TRBJ1-4 and V is TRBV6-5; TRBD1 matches 10 bases. Germline V gives CDR1 MNHEY, CDR2 SVGAGI. The CDR3 totals 14 residues. V gave up 7 bases and J gave up 7 bases; unmatched junction bases: 6. CDR3 nucleotides: TGTGCCAGCAAGCGGACAGGGGGAACTGAAAAACTGTTTTTT. Translated, it gives CASKRTGGTEKLFF.

In this sample, this clone turned up a few times. Other DNA sequences in this specimen translate into the identical CDR3. This rearrangement joins TRBV5-1 to TRBJ1-1; possible D gene TRBD1, 5 bases. The CDR3 consists of 13 residues. V lost 4 bases and J 0 bases, leaving 7 bases between the germline ends. Germline values: CDR1 SGHRS, CDR2 YFSETQ. CDR3 sequence (DNA): TGCGCCAGCAGCCTAGGGGTGAACACTGAAGCTTTCTTT. This codes for CASSLGVNTEAFF.

This clone appeared once. The V and J genes are TRBV6-1 and TRBJ2-2; 9 nucleotides match TRBD1. The CDR3 length is 15 residues. In germline, CDR1 is MNHNS, CDR2 SASEGT. With V trimmed by 4 bases and J by 6 bases, 6 bases remained unmatched. The CDR3 nucleotides are TGTGCCAGCAGTGGACAGGGGGTTGGGGCCGGGGAGCTGTTTTTT. Encoded protein: CASSGQGVGAGELFF.

V usage is TRBV4-1 and J usage is TRBJ2-1; TRBD1 matches at 10 bases. CDR3 length equals 15 residues. With 4 bases clipped from V and 8 bases from J, the junction kept 8 bases outside the gene matches. Germline V gene sequence: CDR1 MGHRA, CDR2 YSYEKL. This CDR3 is CASSRTGTGVYEQFF. The CDR3 DNA reads TGCGCCAGCAGCCGAACCGGGACAGGGGTGTATGAGCAGTTCTTC.

The chain uses TRBV11-3 and TRBJ2-1; D is undetermined. There are 12 residues in the CDR3. From germline, CDR1 is SGHNT and CDR2 YENEEA. Trimming shortened V by 4 bases and J by 8 bases, and 9 bases separated the two germline ends. The CDR3 DNA is TGTGCCAGCAGCTCGCGTAGGGATGAGCAGTTCTTC. It specifies CASSSRRDEQFF.

The V call is TRBV4-1, the J call TRBJ1-3, with D tentatively TRBD1 (6 bases). The CDR3 has 16 residues. V lost 2 bases, J lost 3 bases, and 14 bases lay in between. Germline V gene lookup returns CDR1 MGHRA and CDR2 YSYEKL. For the CDR3, the DNA is TGCGCCAGCAGCCAAAAAACGGGGGGGCTTGGAAACACCATATATTTT. Translating gives CASSQKTGGLGNTIYF.

This chain connects TRBV7-2 to TRBJ2-7, with D possibly matching TRBD2 (6 bases). Germline CDR1 is SGHTA and CDR2 is FQGNSA. Trimming took off 5 bases at V and 1 base at J, with 15 bases between the two ends. The CDR3 covers 15 residues. The CDR3 sequence is CASSRTGVGSYEQYF. The DNA for the CDR3 is TGTGCCAGCAGCCGGACGGGAGTCGGATCCTACGAGCAGTACTTC.

This rearrangement joins TRBV19 to TRBJ1-1, with unresolved D. This CDR3 is built from 15 residues. The V gene lost 7 bases and the J gene lost 1 base, with 16 bases spanning the gap. The germline V gene has CDR1 LNHDA and CDR2 SQIVND (reference sequence). The CDR3 here is CASTTTYRANTEAFF. The CDR3 DNA sequence: TGTGCCAGTACCACTACATACCGGGCGAACACTGAAGCTTTCTTT. The full variable domain, in which reference TRBV19 and TRBJ1-1 provide the parts outside the CDR3, is DGGITQSPKYLFRKEGQNVTLSCEQNLNHDAMYWYRQDPGQGLRLIYYSQIVNDFQKGDIAEGYSVSREKKESFPLTVTSAQKNPTAFYLCASTTTYRANTEAFFGQGTRLTVV.

In this sample, this clone turned up once. The chain uses TRBV2 and TRBJ1-1; D unresolved. The CDR3 has 13 residues. With 8 bases removed from V and 0 bases from J, the gap between germline ends came to 10 bases. Germline CDR1 reads SNHLY; CDR2 reads FYNNEI. The CDR3 loop is CASGADLNTEAFF. In DNA form, the CDR3 reads TGTGCCAGCGGAGCCGATTTGAACACTGAAGCTTTCTTT.

The J gene is TRBJ2-2, the V gene TRBV29-1, with 8 bases matching TRBD1. The V segment lost 7 bases and the J segment 0 bases; nucleotides outside the gene matches: 4. CDR1 SQVTM and CDR2 ANQGSEA come from the germline V gene. This CDR3 has 14 amino acids. CDR3 region: CSALTGANTGELFF. The CDR3 DNA reads as TGCAGCGCCTTGACAGGGGCGAACACCGGGGAGCTGTTTTTT.

The chain couples TRBV18 to TRBJ2-7, with 11 bases identical to TRBD2. The CDR3 has 17 amino acids. V trimming: 3 bases; J trimming: 3 bases; junction bases outside the gene matches: 10. CDR1 is KGHSH and CDR2 is LQKENI in the germline V gene. This CDR3 reads CASSPSFGTSGLYEQYF. DNA for the CDR3: TGTGCCAGCTCACCTTCCTTCGGGACTAGCGGACTCTACGAGCAGTACTTC.

This chain joins TRBV30 and TRBJ1-2; no reliable D call. CDR1 GTSNPN and CDR2 SVGIG come from the germline V gene (reference sequence). The CDR3 has 13 residues. V lost 3 bases, J lost 6 bases, and 14 bases lay in between. DNA for the CDR3: TGTGCCTGGAGCAGCGGACCAGGCAATGGCTACACCTTC. This translates into CAWSSGPGNGYTF.

This sequence joins TRBV4-1 and TRBJ2-1; weak D call: TRBD1 (7 bases). The CDR3 loop spans 15 amino acids. Trimming left V 1 base short and J 4 bases short, with 11 bases between. Germline CDR1 MGHRA, CDR2 YSYEKL. The CDR3 protein is CASSQGQGGYNEQFF. DNA of the CDR3: TGCGCCAGCAGCCAAGGGCAGGGGGGATACAATGAGCAGTTCTTC.

As regards this clone: An end of the junction differs from the germline gene, which may be a read error. The V gene is TRBV7-9, the J gene TRBJ2-1, with 8 bases fitting TRBD2. The CDR3 has 11 residues. Germline lookup yields CDR1 SEHNR and CDR2 FQNEAQ (reference sequence). The CDR3 is CPPGGGNEQFF. The CDR3 DNA reads TGCCCCCCGGGAGGGGGGAATGAGCAGTTCTTC.